This T cell receptor (beta chain) was observed in a study of T cell responses to AZD1222 COVID-19 vaccine. The protocol was immunoSEQ multiplex PCR, while the TCRdb copy is restricted to in-frame clones and leaves out a portion. The data show 100,000 to 150,000 clones, approximately 90% seen once. Germline V gene data show CDR1 as MDHEN and CDR2 as SYDVKM. This CDR3 has 15 residues. Trimming left V 1 base short and J 7 bases short, with 11 bases between. This TCR was recovered from an adult in good health. This specimen consisted of peripheral blood, obtained on day 0 of AZD1222 vaccination. The chain recombines TRBV28 with TRBJ1-6; unclear D gene. The CDR3 region has the DNA TGTGCCAGCAGTTTATCTCCAGGACCAAATTCACCCCTCCACTTT. Translation gives CASSLSPGPNSPLHF.